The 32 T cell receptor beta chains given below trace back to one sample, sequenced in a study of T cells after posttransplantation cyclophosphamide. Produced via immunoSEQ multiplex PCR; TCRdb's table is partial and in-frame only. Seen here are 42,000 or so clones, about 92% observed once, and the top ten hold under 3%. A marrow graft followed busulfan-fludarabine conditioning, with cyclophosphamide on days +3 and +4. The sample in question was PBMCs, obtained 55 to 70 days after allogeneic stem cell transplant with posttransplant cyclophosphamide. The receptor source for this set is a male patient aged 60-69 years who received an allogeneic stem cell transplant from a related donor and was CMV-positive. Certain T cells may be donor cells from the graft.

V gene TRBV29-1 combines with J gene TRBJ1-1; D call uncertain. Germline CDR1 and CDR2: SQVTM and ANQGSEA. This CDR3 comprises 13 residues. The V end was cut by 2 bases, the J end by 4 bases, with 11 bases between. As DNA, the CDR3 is TGCAGCGTTGAACGCGGGTTGTCCACTGAAGCTTTCTTT. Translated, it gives CSVERGLSTEAFF.

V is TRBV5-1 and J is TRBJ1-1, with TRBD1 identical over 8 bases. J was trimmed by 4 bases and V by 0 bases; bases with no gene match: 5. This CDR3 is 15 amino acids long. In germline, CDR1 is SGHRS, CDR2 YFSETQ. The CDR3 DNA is TGCGCCAGCAGCTTGGTAGCAGGGGGCTCCACTGAAGCTTTCTTT. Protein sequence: CASSLVAGGSTEAFF.

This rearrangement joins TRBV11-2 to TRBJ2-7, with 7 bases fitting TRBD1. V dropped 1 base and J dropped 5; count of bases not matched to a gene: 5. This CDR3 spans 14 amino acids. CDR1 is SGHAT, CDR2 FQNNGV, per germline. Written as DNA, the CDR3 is TGTGCCAGCAGCTTAGTAAGGACAGGCAACGAGCAGTACGTC. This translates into CASSLVRTGNEQYV.

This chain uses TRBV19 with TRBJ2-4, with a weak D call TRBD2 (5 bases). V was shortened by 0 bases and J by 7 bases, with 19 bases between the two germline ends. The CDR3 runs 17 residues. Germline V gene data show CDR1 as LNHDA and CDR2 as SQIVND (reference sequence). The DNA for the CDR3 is TGTGCCAGTAGTATAGAGGGCGCTCGGGATGGGATTAACATTCAGTACTTC. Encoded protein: CASSIEGARDGINIQYF.

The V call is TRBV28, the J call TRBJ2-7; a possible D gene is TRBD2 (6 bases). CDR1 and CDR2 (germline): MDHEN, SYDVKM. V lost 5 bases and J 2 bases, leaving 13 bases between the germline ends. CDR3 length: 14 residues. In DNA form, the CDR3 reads TGTGCCAGCAGTGCGGCGTGGAGGGCCTACGAGCAGTACTTC. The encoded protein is CASSAAWRAYEQYF.

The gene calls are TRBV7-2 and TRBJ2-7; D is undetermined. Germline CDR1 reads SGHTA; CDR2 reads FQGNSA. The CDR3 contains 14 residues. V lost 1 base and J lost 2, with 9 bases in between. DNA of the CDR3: TGTGCCAGCAGCTTAGGTCACAGCACCTACGAGCAGTACGTC. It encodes CASSLGHSTYEQYV.

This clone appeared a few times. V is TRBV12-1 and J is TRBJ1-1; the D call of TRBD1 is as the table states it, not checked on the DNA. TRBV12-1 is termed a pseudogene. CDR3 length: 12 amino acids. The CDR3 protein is CASSFPQGKAFF. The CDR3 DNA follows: TGTGCCAGCAGCTTCCCACAGGGGAAAGCTTTCTTT.

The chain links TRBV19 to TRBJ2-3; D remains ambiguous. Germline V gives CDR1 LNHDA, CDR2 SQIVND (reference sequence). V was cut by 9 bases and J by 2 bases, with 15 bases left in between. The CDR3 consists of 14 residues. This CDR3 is CASSASISTDTQYF. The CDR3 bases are TGTGCCAGCAGCGCATCGATATCCACAGATACGCAGTATTTT.

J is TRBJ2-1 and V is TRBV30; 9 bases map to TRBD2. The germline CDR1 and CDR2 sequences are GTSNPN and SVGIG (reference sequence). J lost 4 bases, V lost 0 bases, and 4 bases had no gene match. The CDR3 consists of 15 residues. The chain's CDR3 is CAWSVVLAGYNEQFF. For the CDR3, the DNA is TGTGCCTGGAGTGTAGTCCTAGCGGGGTACAATGAGCAGTTCTTC.

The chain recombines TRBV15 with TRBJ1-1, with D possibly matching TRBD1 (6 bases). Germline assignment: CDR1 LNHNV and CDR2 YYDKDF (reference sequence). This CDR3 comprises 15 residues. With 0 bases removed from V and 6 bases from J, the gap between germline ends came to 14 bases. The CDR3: CATSREGGSGAEAFF. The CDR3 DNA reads TGTGCCACCAGCAGAGAAGGGGGGAGCGGGGCTGAAGCTTTCTTT.

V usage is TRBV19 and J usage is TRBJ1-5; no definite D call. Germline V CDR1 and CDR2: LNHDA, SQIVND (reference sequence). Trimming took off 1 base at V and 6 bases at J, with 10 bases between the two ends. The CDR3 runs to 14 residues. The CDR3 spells CASSIVLTGQPQHF. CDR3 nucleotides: TGTGCCAGTAGTATAGTTCTAACGGGTCAGCCCCAGCATTTT.

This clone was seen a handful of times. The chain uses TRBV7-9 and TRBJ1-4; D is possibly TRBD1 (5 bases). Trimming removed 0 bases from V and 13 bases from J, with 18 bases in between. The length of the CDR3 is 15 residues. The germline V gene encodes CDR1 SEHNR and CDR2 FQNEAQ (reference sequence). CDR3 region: CASSLAGLGKSGLFF. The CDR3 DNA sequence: TGTGCCAGCAGCTTAGCGGGACTTGGAAAGAGTGGACTGTTTTTT. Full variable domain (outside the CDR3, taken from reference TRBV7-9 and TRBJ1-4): DTGVSQNPRHKITKRGQNVTFRCDPISEHNRLYWYRQTLGQGPEFLTYFQNEAQLEKSRLLSDRFSAERPKGSFSTLEIQRTEQGDSAMYLCASSLAGLGKSGLFFGSGTQLSVL.

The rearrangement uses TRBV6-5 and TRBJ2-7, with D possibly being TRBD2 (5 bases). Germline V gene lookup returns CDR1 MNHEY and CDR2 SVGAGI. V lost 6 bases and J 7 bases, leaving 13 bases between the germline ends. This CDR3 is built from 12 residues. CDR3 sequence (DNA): TGTGCCAGCAGCCCCGGGGTGGGGGAGCAGTACTTC. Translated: CASSPGVGEQYF.

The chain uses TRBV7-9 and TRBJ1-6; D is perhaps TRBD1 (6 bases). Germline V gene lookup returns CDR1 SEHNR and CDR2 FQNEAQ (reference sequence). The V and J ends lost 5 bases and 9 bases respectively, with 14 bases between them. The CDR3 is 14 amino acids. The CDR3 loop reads CASSITGMASPLHF. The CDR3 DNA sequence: TGTGCCAGCAGCATCACAGGGATGGCTTCACCCCTCCACTTT.

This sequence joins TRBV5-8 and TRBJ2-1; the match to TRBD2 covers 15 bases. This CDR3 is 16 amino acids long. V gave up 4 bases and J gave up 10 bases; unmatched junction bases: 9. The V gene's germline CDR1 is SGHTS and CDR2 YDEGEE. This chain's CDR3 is CASSPTGTSGGREQFF. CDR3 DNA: TGTGCCAGCAGCCCCACCGGGACTAGCGGGGGGCGAGAGCAGTTCTTC.

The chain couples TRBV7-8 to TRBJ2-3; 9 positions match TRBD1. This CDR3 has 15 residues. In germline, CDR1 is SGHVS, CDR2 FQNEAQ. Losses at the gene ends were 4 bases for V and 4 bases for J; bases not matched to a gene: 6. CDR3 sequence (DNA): TGTGCCAGCAGCTCAAAGGGACAGGGAGCAGATACGCAGTATTTT. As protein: CASSSKGQGADTQYF.

CDR3: CASSTRQGLGYTF. CDR3 bases: TGTGCCAGCAGCACCAGACAGGGCCTAGGCTACACCTTC. V gene TRBV5-5 combines with J gene TRBJ1-2; 7 bases map to TRBD1. CDR1 is SGHKS and CDR2 is YYEKEE in the germline V gene (reference sequence). V lost 4 bases and J lost 8; bases outside the gene matches: 8. This CDR3 is 13 amino acids long. The complete variable domain, with remaining parts taken from reference TRBV5-5 and TRBJ1-2, reads DAGVTQSPTHLIKTRGQQVTLRCSPISGHKSVSWYQQVLGQGPQFIFQYYEKEERGRGNFPDRFSARQFPNYSSELNVNALLLGDSALYLCASSTRQGLGYTFGSGTRLTVV.

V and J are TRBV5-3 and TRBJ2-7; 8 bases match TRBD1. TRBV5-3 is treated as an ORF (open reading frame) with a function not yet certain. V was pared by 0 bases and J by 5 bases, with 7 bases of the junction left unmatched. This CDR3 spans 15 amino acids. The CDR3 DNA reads TGTGCCAGAAGCTTGGAACGACAGGGGCTCGACGAGCAGTACTTC. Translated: CARSLERQGLDEQYF.

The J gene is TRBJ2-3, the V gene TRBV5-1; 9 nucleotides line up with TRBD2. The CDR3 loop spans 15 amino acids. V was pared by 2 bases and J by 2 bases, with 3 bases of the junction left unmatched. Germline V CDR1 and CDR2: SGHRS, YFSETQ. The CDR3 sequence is CASSLAGGITDTQYF. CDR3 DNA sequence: TGCGCCAGCAGCTTAGCGGGGGGAATCACAGATACGCAGTATTTT.

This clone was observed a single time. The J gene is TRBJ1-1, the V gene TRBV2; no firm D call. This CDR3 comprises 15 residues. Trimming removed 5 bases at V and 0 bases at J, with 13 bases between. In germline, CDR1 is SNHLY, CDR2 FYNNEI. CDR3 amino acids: CASSTLGGLNTEAFF. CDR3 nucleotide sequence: TGTGCCAGCAGTACCCTAGGCGGGCTGAACACTGAAGCTTTCTTT.

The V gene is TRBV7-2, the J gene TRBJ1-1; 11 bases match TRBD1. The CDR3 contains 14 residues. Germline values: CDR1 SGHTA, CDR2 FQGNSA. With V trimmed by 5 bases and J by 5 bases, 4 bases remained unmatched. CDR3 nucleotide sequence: TGTGCCAGCAGCCGGGACAGGGGGGCGACTGAAGCTTTCTTT. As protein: CASSRDRGATEAFF. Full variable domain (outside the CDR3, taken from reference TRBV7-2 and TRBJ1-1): GAGVSQSPSNKVTEKGKDVELRCDPISGHTALYWYRQSLGQGLEFLIYFQGNSAPDKSGLPSDRFSAERTGGSVSTLTIQRTQQEDSAVYLCASSRDRGATEAFFGQGTRLTVV.

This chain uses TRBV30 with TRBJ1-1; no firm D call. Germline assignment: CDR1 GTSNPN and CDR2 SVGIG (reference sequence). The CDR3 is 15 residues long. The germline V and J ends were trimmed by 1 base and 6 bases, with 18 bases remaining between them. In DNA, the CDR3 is TGTGCCTGGAGTGCTTCAGAAAACATGTGGCCTGAAGCTTTCTTT. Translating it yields CAWSASENMWPEAFF.

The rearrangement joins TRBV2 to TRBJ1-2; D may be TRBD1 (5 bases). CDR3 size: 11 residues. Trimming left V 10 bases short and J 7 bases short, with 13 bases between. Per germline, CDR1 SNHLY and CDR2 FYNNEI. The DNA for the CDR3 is TGTGCCATCGATCCGGGGGGTGGCTACACCTTC. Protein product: CAIDPGGGYTF.

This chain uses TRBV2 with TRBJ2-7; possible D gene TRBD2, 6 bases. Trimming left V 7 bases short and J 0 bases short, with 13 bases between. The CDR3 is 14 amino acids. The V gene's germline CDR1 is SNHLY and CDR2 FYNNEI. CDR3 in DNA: TGTGCCAGCACTCGGGGGTTGAGCTCCTACGAGCAGTACGTC. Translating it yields CASTRGLSSYEQYV.

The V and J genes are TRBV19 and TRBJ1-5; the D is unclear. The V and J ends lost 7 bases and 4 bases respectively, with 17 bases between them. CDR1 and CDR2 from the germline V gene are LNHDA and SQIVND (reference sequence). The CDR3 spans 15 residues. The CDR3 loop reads CASTPDCFGNQPQHF. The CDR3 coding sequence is TGTGCCAGTACCCCGGACTGTTTTGGAAATCAGCCCCAGCATTTT. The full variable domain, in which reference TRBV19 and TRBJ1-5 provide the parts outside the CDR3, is DGGITQSPKYLFRKEGQNVTLSCEQNLNHDAMYWYRQDPGQGLRLIYYSQIVNDFQKGDIAEGYSVSREKKESFPLTVTSAQKNPTAFYLCASTPDCFGNQPQHFGDGTRLSIL.

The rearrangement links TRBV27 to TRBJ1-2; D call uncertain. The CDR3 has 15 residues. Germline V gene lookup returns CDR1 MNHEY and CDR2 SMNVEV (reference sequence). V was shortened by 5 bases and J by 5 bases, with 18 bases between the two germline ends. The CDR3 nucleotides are TGTGCCAGCAGTCCGAGGCCCCGGGATCTATATGGCTACACCTTC. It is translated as CASSPRPRDLYGYTF.

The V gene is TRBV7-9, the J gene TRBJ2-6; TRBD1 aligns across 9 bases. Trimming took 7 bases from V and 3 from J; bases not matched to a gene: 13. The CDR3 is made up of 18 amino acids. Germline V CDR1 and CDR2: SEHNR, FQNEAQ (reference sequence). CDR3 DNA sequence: TGTGCCAGCACTAGACAGGGGGGGGGAAATAGTGGGGCCAACGTCCTGACTTTC. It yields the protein CASTRQGGGNSGANVLTF.

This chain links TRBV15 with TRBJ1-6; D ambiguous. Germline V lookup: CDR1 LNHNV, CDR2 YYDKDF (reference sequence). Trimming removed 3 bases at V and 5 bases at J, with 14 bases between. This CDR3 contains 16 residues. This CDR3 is CATSSDIYRNNSPLHF. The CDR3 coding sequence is TGTGCCACCAGCAGTGATATCTACAGAAATAATTCACCCCTCCACTTT. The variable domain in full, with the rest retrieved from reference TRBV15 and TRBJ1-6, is DAMVIQNPRYQVTQFGKPVTLSCSQTLNHNVMYWYQQKSSQAPKLLFHYYDKDFNNEADTPDNFQSRRPNTSFCFLDIRSPGLGDTAMYLCATSSDIYRNNSPLHFGNGTRLTVT.

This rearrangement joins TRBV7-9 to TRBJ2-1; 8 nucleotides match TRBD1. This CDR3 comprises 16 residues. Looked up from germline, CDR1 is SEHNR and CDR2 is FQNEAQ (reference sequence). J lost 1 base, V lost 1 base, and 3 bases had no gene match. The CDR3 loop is CASSLVGTGSYNEQFF. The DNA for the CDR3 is TGTGCCAGCAGCTTAGTAGGGACAGGTTCCTACAATGAGCAGTTCTTC.

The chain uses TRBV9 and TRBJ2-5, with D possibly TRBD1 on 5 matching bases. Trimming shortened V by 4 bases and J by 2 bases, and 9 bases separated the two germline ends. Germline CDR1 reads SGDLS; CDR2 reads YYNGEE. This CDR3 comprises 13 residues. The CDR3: CASSRTQQETQYF. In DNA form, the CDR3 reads TGTGCCAGCAGCAGGACACAACAAGAGACCCAGTACTTC.

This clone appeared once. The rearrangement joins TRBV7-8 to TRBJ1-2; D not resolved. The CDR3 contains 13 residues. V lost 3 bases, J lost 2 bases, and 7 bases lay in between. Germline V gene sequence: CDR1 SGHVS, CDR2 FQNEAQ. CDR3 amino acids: CASSFQANYGYTF. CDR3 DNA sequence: TGTGCCAGCAGCTTTCAGGCGAACTATGGCTACACCTTC.

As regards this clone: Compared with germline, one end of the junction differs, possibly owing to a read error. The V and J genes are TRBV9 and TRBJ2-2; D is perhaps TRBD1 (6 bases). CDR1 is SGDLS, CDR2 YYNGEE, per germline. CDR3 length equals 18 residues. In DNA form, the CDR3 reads TGTGCCAGCAGCTCCCCCCGCGTACAGGGTTCGTACACCGGGGAGCTGCTTTTT. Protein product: CASSSPRVQGSYTGELLF.